Each of the 5 T cell receptor beta chains below was sequenced from the same sample in a study of T cell repertoires in cytomegalovirus infection (dated by TCRdb to the late 2010s). Sequencing was performed on an Illumina HiSeq 1500. TCRdb redid the processing of the public reads, applying fastp at Q25 and MiXCR, and retained in-frame beta chains. Rows are unified per CDR3 protein, each entry keeping the most common DNA and genes. The sample table contains 450,000 to 550,000 distinct CDR3 sequences; only one count was recorded for about 15% of them. The ten most abundant clones make up 20% to 30% of the sample. Sequenced: CD8+ T cells from PBMCs. These receptors were obtained from a human donor in good health (CMV status not recorded). Some clones in this sample may be carry-over from other donors' samples.

This chain connects TRBV7-9 to TRBJ2-5; 10 bases agree with TRBD1. Germline V lookup: CDR1 SEHNR, CDR2 FQNEAQ (reference sequence). This CDR3 comprises 14 residues. J was trimmed by 5 bases and V by 3 bases; bases with no gene match: 3. In DNA form, the CDR3 reads TGTGCCAGCAGCTTCGACAGGGGGCCGGAGACCCAGTACTTC. This sequence encodes CASSFDRGPETQYF.

This clonotype appeared many times. The chain has TRBV7-9 and TRBJ1-1; D uncertain. The CDR3 length is 14 residues. In germline, CDR1 is SEHNR, CDR2 FQNEAQ (reference sequence). Trimming removed 0 bases from V and 3 bases from J, with 8 bases in between. CDR3 sequence: CASSLAKADTEAFF. The CDR3, as DNA: TGTGCCAGCAGCTTAGCGAAGGCAGACACTGAAGCTTTCTTT.

This clonotype was picked up many times. V is TRBV27 and J is TRBJ2-7; 7 bases match TRBD1. The CDR3 has 14 residues. From germline, CDR1 is MNHEY and CDR2 SMNVEV (reference sequence). V gave up 3 bases and J gave up 3 bases; unmatched junction bases: 5. CDR3 sequence reads: CASSLQGQYYEQYF. CDR3 bases: TGTGCCAGCAGTTTGCAGGGACAGTACTACGAGCAGTACTTC.

This clonotype has just a few counts. This rearrangement joins TRBV6-2 or TRBV6-3 to TRBJ1-6; 7 nucleotides line up with TRBD1. This CDR3 has 17 amino acids. CDR1 is MNHEY, CDR2 SVGEGT, per germline. Germline trimming cut 2 bases from V and 7 bases from J; bases unmatched to any gene: 11. The CDR3 region has the DNA TGTGCCAGCAGTTACGTGGTGATGACAGGGATGAATTCACCCCTCCACTTT. Amino acid sequence: CASSYVVMTGMNSPLHF.

The chain has TRBV29-1 and TRBJ2-3; perhaps TRBD2 as D (6 bases). Looked up from germline, CDR1 is SQVTM and CDR2 is ANQGSEA. V was cut by 5 bases and J by 2 bases, with 14 bases left in between. The CDR3 is 14 residues long. The CDR3 spells CSVQTSGTTDTQYF. Written as DNA, the CDR3 is TGCAGCGTTCAGACTAGTGGTACCACAGATACGCAGTATTTT.